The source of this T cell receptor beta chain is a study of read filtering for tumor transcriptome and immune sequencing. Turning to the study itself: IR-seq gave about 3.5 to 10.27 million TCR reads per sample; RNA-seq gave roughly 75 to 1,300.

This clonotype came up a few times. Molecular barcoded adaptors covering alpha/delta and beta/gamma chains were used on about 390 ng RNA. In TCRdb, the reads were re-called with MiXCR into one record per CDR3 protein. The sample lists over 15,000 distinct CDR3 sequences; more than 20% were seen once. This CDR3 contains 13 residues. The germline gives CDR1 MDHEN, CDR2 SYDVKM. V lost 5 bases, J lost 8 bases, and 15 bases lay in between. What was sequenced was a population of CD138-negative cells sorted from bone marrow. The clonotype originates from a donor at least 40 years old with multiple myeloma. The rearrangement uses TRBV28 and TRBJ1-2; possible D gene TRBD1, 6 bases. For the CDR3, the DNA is TGTGCCAGCAGTCCCTCGGGGGCGCGGGGCTACACCTTC. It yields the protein CASSPSGARGYTF.